These T cell receptor beta chains were read from a single sample in a study of T-cell memory formation after mild COVID-19. MiXCR was run by TCRdb on the 5' RACE reads, yielding one entry per CDR3 protein. The repertoire holds 250,000 to 300,000 distinct CDR3 sequences, 15% to 20% seen once, with 20% to 25% in the top ten. Material: PBMCs or a T cell subset sorted from them (not recorded which). Every receptor here comes from a man aged 18 to 29 who had mild COVID-19 (a few samples of this study predate the infection). Cell type and time point are not known. Each CDR3 is given with its conserved first and last residue. The D gene is left open where the match is weak. Size is stated for part of the rows, as once, few or many counts, or as a class when the clone is expanded.

d_call	j_call	cdr3_length	v_call	clone_size	cdr3_nt	cdr3_aa
-	TRBJ2-3	13	TRBV4-2	-	TGTGCCAGCAGCCGGGGGGACACAGATACGCAGTATTTT	CASSRGDTDTQYF
-	TRBJ2-5	11	TRBV5-1	few	TGCGCCAGCAGCTTGACCGAGGCCCAGTACTTC	CASSLTEAQYF
-	TRBJ2-5	15	TRBV4-1	-	TGCGCCAGCAGCCAAGCTAACAGGGAGGTAGAGACCCAGTACTTC	CASSQANREVETQYF
-	TRBJ2-3	16	TRBV7-2	few	TGTGCCAGCAGCCCTCAATACGTGGAGGTGGCAGATACGCAGTATTTT	CASSPQYVEVADTQYF
-	TRBJ1-6	12	TRBV18	few	TGTGCCAGCTCAGGGAATAATTCACCCCTCCACTTT	CASSGNNSPLHF
TRBD1	TRBJ2-5	14	TRBV7-2	few	TGTGCCAGCAGCTACCAGGGGGCGGGTGAGACCCAGTACTTC	CASSYQGAGETQYF
-	TRBJ1-6	15	TRBV15	-	TGTGCCACCAGCTCCCGGACAGCACTTAATTCACCCCTCCACTTT	CATSSRTALNSPLHF
-	TRBJ1-2	15	TRBV9	-	TGTGCCAGCAGCGTAGTGGGGTTGAGGGGAGCTGACTACACCTTC	CASSVVGLRGADYTF
-	TRBJ2-1	13	TRBV5-4	few	TGTGCCAGCAGCCTGAATGGGGTAAATGAGCAGTTCTTC	CASSLNGVNEQFF
-	TRBJ2-2	16	TRBV12-3/TRBV12-4	few	TGTGCCGGCGGGCGGGGGCCGGGATCGCCGGCCGGGGAGCTGTTTTTT	CAGGRGPGSPAGELFF
TRBD2	TRBJ2-2	16	TRBV4-3	few	TGCGCCAGCAGCCAAGATGGGACTAGCGGGACCGGGGAGCTGTTTTTT	CASSQDGTSGTGELFF
TRBD2	TRBJ2-3	15	TRBV5-4	many	TGTGCCAGCAGCTTGGGCGGGGGGGCCGCAGATACGCAGTATTTT	CASSLGGGAADTQYF
-	TRBJ2-7	14	TRBV15	-	TGTGCCACCAGCCCGCATCGGGGGTACGAGGAGCAGTACTTC	CATSPHRGYEEQYF
-	TRBJ2-2	13	TRBV24-1	many	TGTGCCGTAAGAGAAACTTACACCGGGGAGCTGTTTTTT	CAVRETYTGELFF
TRBD1	TRBJ2-7	15	TRBV5-1	few	TGCGCCAGCAGCTTACGGGGACAGGTCTCCTACGAGCAGTACTTC	CASSLRGQVSYEQYF
-	TRBJ1-4	14	TRBV20-1	-	TGCAGTGCTAGAGGGGCCCTAACTAATGAAAAACTGTTTTTT	CSARGALTNEKLFF
-	TRBJ2-3	16	TRBV24-1	many	TGTGCCACCAGTGAGGCCCAGGGGAGGGACCCAGATACGCAGTATTTT	CATSEAQGRDPDTQYF
-	TRBJ1-1	11	TRBV2	few	TGTGCCAGCAACAGTAACACTGAAGCTTTCTTT	CASNSNTEAFF
-	TRBJ2-5	13	TRBV5-4	few	TGTGCCAGCAGCACCCAGGGGATGGAGACCCAGTACTTC	CASSTQGMETQYF
-	TRBJ1-1	12	TRBV12-3/TRBV12-4	few	TGTGCCAGCAGTTTATCAGGGTCTGAAGCTTTCTTT	CASSLSGSEAFF
-	TRBJ1-1	14	TRBV29-1	-	TGCAGCGTTGTGTCTCCGGGGATGAACACTGAAGCTTTCTTT	CSVVSPGMNTEAFF
TRBD1	TRBJ2-5	15	TRBV20-1	-	TGCAGTGCTAGTGGGTTGGGACAGGGCTACCGGACCCAGTACTTC	CSASGLGQGYRTQYF
-	TRBJ1-1	17	TRBV7-8	-	TGTGCCAGCAGCTTAGCGCGGCGGGGAAGATTGAACACTGAAGCTTTCTTT	CASSLARRGRLNTEAFF
TRBD1	TRBJ1-2	13	TRBV5-1	-	TGCGCCAGCAGCTCCGGGACAGGGGATGGCTACACCTTC	CASSSGTGDGYTF
-	TRBJ2-5	14	TRBV20-1	-	TGCAGTGCTACCTCTAGCGTCCGGAAGGAGACCCAGTACTTC	CSATSSVRKETQYF
TRBD1	TRBJ1-2	15	TRBV12-3/TRBV12-4	-	TGTGCCAGCAGTCTCCCCGGGACAGGGAACTATGGCTACACCTTC	CASSLPGTGNYGYTF
TRBD1	TRBJ2-7	14	TRBV18	-	TGTGCCAGCTCACCAAGACAGGGAACCTACGAGCAGTACTTC	CASSPRQGTYEQYF
-	TRBJ2-7	13	TRBV6-5	few	TGTGCCAGCAGTTACTCTTCTGTTTACGAGCAGTACTTC	CASSYSSVYEQYF
-	TRBJ2-4	15	TRBV24-1	-	TGTGCCACCAGTGAGGGCGGGGTGGCCAAAAACATTCAGTACTTC	CATSEGGVAKNIQYF
-	TRBJ2-5	13	TRBV5-1	-	TGCGCCAGCAGCTTGGGGCTTCGGGAGACCCAGTACTTC	CASSLGLRETQYF
TRBD1	TRBJ1-6	15	TRBV6-5	-	TGTGCCAGCAGTTACAAGGGGGCTGGTAATTCACCCCTCCACTTT	CASSYKGAGNSPLHF
TRBD2	TRBJ2-3	14	TRBV19	few	TGTGCCAGTAGTATGCGACTAGCGTCTGATACGCAGTATTTT	CASSMRLASDTQYF
TRBD2	TRBJ2-1	16	TRBV20-1	-	TGCAGTGCTAGAGATCCCTTAGCGGGGGCCTACAATGAGCAGTTCTTC	CSARDPLAGAYNEQFF
-	TRBJ2-3	14	TRBV25-1	-	TGTGCCAGCAGTGGATCTACTAGTCCGGATACGCAGTATTTT	CASSGSTSPDTQYF
TRBD2	TRBJ2-1	14	TRBV6-2/TRBV6-3	few	TGTGCCAGCAGATGGGACTACCTGGGTAATGAGCAGTTCTTC	CASRWDYLGNEQFF
TRBD1	TRBJ2-2	15	TRBV18	-	TGTGCCAGCTCAACAGGGACAGAGACCACCGGGGAGCTGTTTTTT	CASSTGTETTGELFF
-	TRBJ2-5	11	TRBV12-3/TRBV12-4	-	TGTGCCAGCAGTTTGAGAAGGACCCAGTACTTC	CASSLRRTQYF
-	TRBJ1-2	13	TRBV4-1	-	TGCGCCAGCAGCGCCCAGATCAACTATGGCTACACCTTC	CASSAQINYGYTF
TRBD2	TRBJ2-1	17	TRBV18	few	TGTGCCAGCTCGGCTCGACTAGCGGGGGCCATCTACAATGAGCAGTTCTTC	CASSARLAGAIYNEQFF
-	TRBJ2-3	12	TRBV7-2	few	TGTGCCAGCGGCGGGTACGCAGATACGCAGTATTTT	CASGGYADTQYF
-	TRBJ1-3	14	TRBV6-5	once	TGTGCCAGCAGACCCAGGGATGGGGGAAACACCATATATTTT	CASRPRDGGNTIYF
-	TRBJ2-5	16	TRBV5-1	-	TGCGCCAGCAGCTCAGCCGGGACTGGCTCGGGGGAGACCCAGTACTTC	CASSSAGTGSGETQYF
-	TRBJ2-7	18	TRBV1	few	TGCACCAGCAGCCAAGAGGGTAGCCGGGGCGTCCCAGACTACGAGCAGTACTTC	CTSSQEGSRGVPDYEQYF
-	TRBJ2-5	16	TRBV5-6	-	TGTGCCAGCAGCTTGTACGAGAAGATTGAACAAGAGACCCAGTACTTC	CASSLYEKIEQETQYF
-	TRBJ1-4	16	TRBV6-5	few	TGTGCCAGCACCAAAATAGGACGGGCAACTAATGAAAAACTGTTTTTT	CASTKIGRATNEKLFF
TRBD1	TRBJ2-3	16	TRBV6-1	-	TGTGCCAGCAGTGGGCGACAGGGCGCTAGCACAGATACGCAGTATTTT	CASSGRQGASTDTQYF
TRBD1	TRBJ1-2	15	TRBV5-5	-	TGTGCCAGCAGCTTGATCCCGGGACAGGCCTATGGCTACACCTTC	CASSLIPGQAYGYTF
-	TRBJ2-1	13	TRBV27	-	TGTGCCAGCCTAAGTGGTCGGGCCAATGAGCAGTTCTTC	CASLSGRANEQFF
-	TRBJ1-4	16	TRBV7-2	-	TGTGCCAGCAGCGCCGGGACGGCTCCAACTAATGAAAAACTGTTTTTT	CASSAGTAPTNEKLFF
TRBD1	TRBJ1-1	15	TRBV14	-	TGTGCCAGCAGCCAAGATCGACAGGGGTACACTGAAGCTTTCTTT	CASSQDRQGYTEAFF